A single sample gave rise to the 7 T cell receptor beta chains below, sequenced in a study of circulating CD8 cells and anti-PD-1 response in melanoma. Each library started from 15 ng of total RNA using the QIAseq Immune Repertoire TCR panel. One entry per CDR3 protein, called by TCRdb with MiXCR from the reads. This sample yields some 2,000 distinct CDR3 sequences, of which around 6.6% are seen a single time; about 3% belongs to the top ten. From live CD3+CD8+TCRalphabeta+ cells, four PD-1 and/or TIGIT subsets were sorted. The sample in question was CD8+ T cells from PBMCs, obtained at baseline or after one month of anti-PD-1 therapy (not recorded which). Receptors originate from a human donor with melanoma.

In regard to this clonotype: No conserved phenylalanine or tryptophan is present at the end of the CDR3, so a read error is the likely explanation. This chain links TRBV2 with TRBJ2-1; the D gene is possibly TRBD1 (5 bases). Germline V gene data show CDR1 as SNHLY and CDR2 as FYNNEI. Trimming left V 8 bases short and J 0 bases short, with 8 bases between. The CDR3 consists of 13 residues. This CDR3 is CASGQASYNEQFL. For the CDR3, the DNA is TGTGCCAGCGGACAAGCCTCCTACAATGAGCAGTTCTTA.

Within the sample, this clonotype is medium-sized. This chain uses TRBV19 with TRBJ1-1, with D perhaps TRBD1 (5 bases). The germline V gene encodes CDR1 LNHDA and CDR2 SQIVND (reference sequence). Trimming took 3 bases from V and 6 from J, leaving 8 bases between them. This CDR3 is 12 amino acids long. The CDR3 sequence: CASSIGGAEAFF. In DNA form, the CDR3 reads TGTGCCAGTAGTATTGGGGGGGCTGAAGCTTTCTTT. The full variable domain, completed using reference TRBV19 and TRBJ1-1, is DGGITQSPKYLFRKEGQNVTLSCEQNLNHDAMYWYRQDPGQGLRLIYYSQIVNDFQKGDIAEGYSVSREKKESFPLTVTSAQKNPTAFYLCASSIGGAEAFFGQGTRLTVV.

In its sample, this clonotype ranks as medium-sized. The V and J genes are TRBV19 and TRBJ2-7, with D possibly TRBD1 on 6 matching bases. The germline V gene has CDR1 LNHDA and CDR2 SQIVND (reference sequence). CDR3 length equals 15 residues. Trimming stripped 5 bases from V and 0 bases from J, with 14 bases between. The CDR3 is CASSPRDTSSYEQYF. The CDR3 bases are TGTGCCAGTAGTCCGAGGGACACCAGCTCCTACGAGCAGTACTTC. Full variable domain (missing parts from reference TRBV19 and TRBJ2-7): DGGITQSPKYLFRKEGQNVTLSCEQNLNHDAMYWYRQDPGQGLRLIYYSQIVNDFQKGDIAEGYSVSREKKESFPLTVTSAQKNPTAFYLCASSPRDTSSYEQYFGPGTRLTVT.

This sequence joins TRBV19 and TRBJ1-3, with a possible D match to TRBD1 (5 bases). The CDR3 runs 16 residues. Germline lookup yields CDR1 LNHDA and CDR2 SQIVND (reference sequence). V was clipped by 3 bases and J by 0 bases, with 12 bases between them. The CDR3 DNA is TGTGCCAGTAGTATTTGGGGCGGTGACTCTGGAAACACCATATATTTT. Translated, it gives CASSIWGGDSGNTIYF.

This clonotype rates as medium-sized. The chain is built from TRBV21-1 and TRBJ2-7; the DNA was not used to check the table's D call, TRBD1. TRBV21-1 is a documented pseudogene. The CDR3 covers 13 residues. DNA for the CDR3: TGTGCCGGGGGATGCGAGTCCAGCTACGAGCAGTACTTC. This codes for CAGGCESSYEQYF.

By proportion, this clonotype is medium-sized (0.01 to 0.1%). The J gene is TRBJ2-3, the V gene TRBV28; 8 bases agree with TRBD1. From germline, CDR1 is MDHEN and CDR2 SYDVKM. CDR3 length: 18 amino acids. The junction had 15 bases not matched to a gene; V was cut back by 3 bases and J by 4 bases. The CDR3 sequence is CASSFLTYQDRDADTQYF. In DNA, the CDR3 is TGTGCCAGCAGTTTCCTTACGTACCAGGACAGGGATGCAGATACGCAGTATTTT.

In regard to this clonotype: The junction and the germline gene differ at one end; a read error may be behind it. The V call is TRBV19, the J call TRBJ2-7; tentatively, D is TRBD1 or TRBD2 (6 bases each). Germline V gene sequence: CDR1 LNHDA, CDR2 SQIVND (reference sequence). This CDR3 region has 14 residues. CDR3 sequence: CAGSPGGPAYEQYF. The CDR3 DNA is TGTGCCGGTAGTCCTGGGGGGCCTGCCTACGAGCAGTACTTC.